A single sample is the source of the 18 T cell receptor beta chains below, sequenced in a study of blood T cell repertoires in COVID-19. Produced via immunoSEQ multiplex PCR; TCRdb's table is partial and in-frame only. The table records roughly 310,000 clones, roughly 88% of them present only once. What was sequenced was peripheral blood. Receptors were obtained from a woman aged 45-65 years with active or convalescent COVID-19.

V is TRBV28 and J is TRBJ1-1; the D is unclear. This CDR3 is built from 14 residues. The germline V and J ends were trimmed by 3 bases and 4 bases, with 12 bases remaining between them. Looked up from germline, CDR1 is MDHEN and CDR2 is SYDVKM. This CDR3 reads CASSFGGPLTEAFF. CDR3 nucleotide sequence: TGTGCCAGCAGTTTCGGTGGGCCCCTCACTGAAGCTTTCTTT.

This sequence joins TRBV9 and TRBJ2-3; TRBD2 matches 14 bases. This CDR3 is 18 amino acids long. CDR1 and CDR2 from the germline V gene are SGDLS and YYNGEE. After removal of 3 bases from V and 6 bases from J, the junction contained 12 bases not matched to a gene. The CDR3 DNA sequence: TGTGCCAGCAGCGCCCGTGGGGGACTAGCGGGAGCAGGGGATACGCAGTATTTT. It yields the protein CASSARGGLAGAGDTQYF.

This clone was seen more than once but under ten times. The chain is built from TRBV7-9 and TRBJ1-1; the D gene is possibly TRBD1 (6 bases). Deletions cut 1 base from V and 7 bases from J, with 10 bases between. Germline CDR1 SEHNR, CDR2 FQNEAQ (reference sequence). The CDR3 totals 13 residues. The CDR3 sequence is CASSLGGQFEAFF. CDR3 nucleotides: TGTGCCAGCAGCTTAGGTGGACAGTTTGAAGCTTTCTTT.

This clone was seen a single time. The genes are TRBV19 and TRBJ2-7; 10 bases line up with TRBD2. CDR3 length: 13 residues. After removal of 6 bases from V and 5 bases from J, the junction contained 4 bases not matched to a gene. The germline CDR1 and CDR2 sequences are LNHDA and SQIVND (reference sequence). CDR3 amino acids: CASRASGGHEQYF. The CDR3 DNA is TGTGCCAGTAGGGCTAGCGGGGGTCACGAGCAGTACTTC.

V and J are TRBV28 and TRBJ1-1; the D gene is possibly TRBD1 (5 bases). Trimming cost V 2 bases and J 3 bases, with 10 bases left between them. Germline V gives CDR1 MDHEN, CDR2 SYDVKM. This CDR3 has 14 amino acids. The CDR3 DNA reads as TGTGCCAGCAGTTTACAGCAGGGTTACACTGAAGCTTTCTTT. As protein: CASSLQQGYTEAFF.

The gene calls are TRBV2 and TRBJ1-4; 8 nucleotides agree with TRBD1. Unmatched junction bases numbered 9, after V lost 6 bases and J lost 0 bases. This CDR3 contains 17 residues. Germline lookup yields CDR1 SNHLY and CDR2 FYNNEI. DNA for the CDR3: TGTGCCAGCAGACCGTCCCGGGACAGGCCAACTAATGAAAAACTGTTTTTT. Its translation is CASRPSRDRPTNEKLFF.

The rearrangement uses TRBV4-1 and TRBJ1-1; 8 bases are shared with TRBD1. CDR1 MGHRA and CDR2 YSYEKL come from the germline V gene. The CDR3 is 15 amino acids. Losses at the gene ends were 1 base for V and 6 bases for J; bases not matched to a gene: 7. CDR3 loop: CASSQVGTGTPEAFF. The DNA for the CDR3 is TGCGCCAGCAGCCAAGTAGGGACAGGAACACCTGAAGCTTTCTTT.

The chain combines TRBV6-2 or TRBV6-3 with TRBJ1-5; unclear D gene. V lost 2 bases, J lost 5 bases, and 19 bases lay in between. CDR1 and CDR2 (germline): MNHEY, SVGEGT. The CDR3 spans 17 residues. CDR3: CASSYPSGSVRDQPQHF. The CDR3 DNA is TGTGCCAGCAGTTACCCATCCGGTTCCGTCCGGGATCAGCCCCAGCATTTT.

This clone was observed once. The chain couples TRBV5-1 to TRBJ2-2, with TRBD1 identical over 8 bases. The germline V gene has CDR1 SGHRS and CDR2 YFSETQ. The CDR3 is 15 amino acids. The junction had 8 bases not matched to a gene; V was cut back by 6 bases and J by 4 bases. The chain's CDR3 is CASTLQGALTGELFF. DNA of the CDR3: TGCGCCAGCACACTCCAGGGGGCCCTCACCGGGGAGCTGTTTTTT.

CDR3 sequence: CASRLTSGRGEQFF. The DNA for the CDR3 is TGTGCCAGCAGGTTGACTAGCGGGAGAGGTGAGCAGTTCTTC. This rearrangement joins TRBV28 to TRBJ2-1; 12 bases line up with TRBD2. This CDR3 has 14 amino acids. The V and J ends lost 6 bases and 9 bases, in that order; junction bases with no gene match: 6. Germline CDR1 reads MDHEN; CDR2 reads SYDVKM.

The chain has TRBV6-2 or TRBV6-3 and TRBJ1-1, with D unclear. Germline CDR1 MNHEY, CDR2 SVGEGT. V was clipped by 0 bases and J by 4 bases, with 15 bases between them. This CDR3 is built from 16 residues. CDR3 amino acids: CASSYSIIPGGTEAFF. DNA of the CDR3: TGTGCCAGCAGTTACTCGATAATCCCCGGTGGCACTGAAGCTTTCTTT.

This chain connects TRBV9 to TRBJ1-1; 10 bases are shared with TRBD1. V gave up 3 bases and J gave up 5 bases; unmatched junction bases: 7. Looked up from germline, CDR1 is SGDLS and CDR2 is YYNGEE. The CDR3 has 15 amino acids. The CDR3 spells CASSARDRGGTEAFF. The CDR3 region has the DNA TGTGCCAGCAGCGCAAGGGACAGGGGTGGGACTGAAGCTTTCTTT. Using reference TRBV9 and TRBJ1-1 for the parts outside the CDR3, the full variable domain is DSGVTQTPKHLITATGQRVTLRCSPRSGDLSVYWYQQSLDQGLQFLIQYYNGEERAKGNILERFSAQQFPDLHSELNLSSLELGDSALYFCASSARDRGGTEAFFGQGTRLTVV.

The chain couples TRBV7-9 to TRBJ1-2; D uncertain. Trimming shortened V by 5 bases and J by 6 bases, and 10 bases separated the two germline ends. This CDR3 has 12 amino acids. The germline V gene encodes CDR1 SEHNR and CDR2 FQNEAQ (reference sequence). The CDR3 sequence is CASSQAYNGYTF. In DNA, the CDR3 is TGTGCCAGCAGCCAGGCTTATAATGGCTACACCTTC.

This chain links TRBV29-1 with TRBJ2-7; tentative D call: TRBD1 (6 bases). Trimming shortened V by 5 bases and J by 6 bases, and 14 bases separated the two germline ends. This CDR3 contains 12 residues. Germline V gives CDR1 SQVTM, CDR2 ANQGSEA. The CDR3 spells CSVRQAQSEQYF. For the CDR3, the DNA is TGCAGCGTTAGACAGGCTCAAAGCGAGCAGTACTTC.

The chain recombines TRBV2 with TRBJ2-7; unclear D gene. CDR1 and CDR2 (germline): SNHLY, FYNNEI. V gave up 5 bases and J gave up 2 bases, with 4 bases separating them. The CDR3 has 11 amino acids. Here the CDR3 reads CASSSTYEQYF. The CDR3 DNA is TGTGCCAGCAGTTCTACCTACGAGCAGTACTTC.

V and J are TRBV2 and TRBJ1-5, with D unresolved. This CDR3 is 15 amino acids long. Germline assignment: CDR1 SNHLY and CDR2 FYNNEI. Trimming took off 3 bases at V and 4 bases at J, with 13 bases between the two ends. The CDR3 DNA is TGTGCCAGCAGTGACGGATCTGGGCCTAATCAGCCCCAGCATTTT. Translating it yields CASSDGSGPNQPQHF.

J is TRBJ1-1 and V is TRBV27; weak D call: TRBD1 (5 bases). Germline V gene lookup returns CDR1 MNHEY and CDR2 SMNVEV (reference sequence). V was shortened by 1 base and J by 2 bases, with 11 bases between the two germline ends. This CDR3 is 15 amino acids long. As DNA, the CDR3 is TGTGCCAGCAGTTTATATGGGGCCCTAAACACTGAAGCTTTCTTT. This encodes CASSLYGALNTEAFF.

The chain uses TRBV19 and TRBJ1-5; D perhaps matches TRBD1 (5 bases). CDR1 is LNHDA, CDR2 SQIVND, per germline (reference sequence). The CDR3 has 16 amino acids. V was cut by 1 base and J by 0 bases, with 10 bases left in between. The CDR3: CASSIVGVNSNQPQHF. The CDR3 bases are TGTGCCAGTAGTATAGTAGGGGTCAATAGCAATCAGCCCCAGCATTTT.